These 15 T cell receptor beta chains were all obtained from the same sample, sequenced in a study of shared clonotypes between healthy human individuals. Assay used: immunoSEQ multiplex PCR; TCRdb lists only in-frame clones, some missing. The data show millions of clones, around nine tenths seen once. The specimen was naive CD4+ T cells sorted from blood. The sample's subset: CD45RA+ positively selected. All receptors derive from a man between 18 and 29 years old in good health.

Concerning this clone itself: Other nucleotide sequences in the sample specify the same CDR3. The chain uses TRBV15 and TRBJ1-6, with D hard to call. The CDR3 runs 12 residues. CDR1 is LNHNV, CDR2 YYDKDF, per germline (reference sequence). The V end was cut by 0 bases, the J end by 13 bases, with 7 bases between. This CDR3 reads CATSRDYGPLHF. In nucleotides, the CDR3 is TGTGCCACCAGCAGAGATTACGGTCCCCTCCACTTT.

The chain recombines TRBV10-3 with TRBJ2-7; possible D gene TRBD2, 6 bases. This CDR3 spans 15 amino acids. Trimming removed 6 bases from V and 3 bases from J, with 18 bases in between. Germline assignment: CDR1 ENHRY and CDR2 SYGVKD. CDR3 in amino acids: CAIRDSGTVVYEQYF. The CDR3 DNA reads TGTGCCATCAGGGATTCCGGGACTGTAGTCTACGAGCAGTACTTC.

This chain links TRBV18 with TRBJ1-1; D gene ambiguous. The CDR3 covers 14 residues. V was clipped by 3 bases and J by 0 bases, with 8 bases between them. Germline CDR1 KGHSH, CDR2 LQKENI. In DNA form, the CDR3 reads TGTGCCAGCTCACCCCTACCTCTGAACACTGAAGCTTTCTTT. Its translation: CASSPLPLNTEAFF.

The chain joins TRBV20-1 to TRBJ2-7, with D unclear. The CDR3 covers 11 residues. Trimming pared 4 bases from V and 3 bases from J, leaving 7 bases between. Per the germline V gene, CDR1 is DFQATT and CDR2 is SNEGSKA (reference sequence). The DNA of the CDR3 is TGCAGTGCTATTGTCCGCTACGAGCAGTACTTC. Its protein is CSAIVRYEQYF.

The chain joins TRBV5-1 to TRBJ2-7; D is possibly TRBD1 (6 bases). Germline CDR1 and CDR2: SGHRS and YFSETQ. The CDR3 is 14 amino acids. Trimming shortened V by 4 bases and J by 1 base, and 12 bases separated the two germline ends. The CDR3 DNA is TGCGCCAGCAGCCGGGACACGGATTCCTACGAGCAGTACTTC. Encoded protein: CASSRDTDSYEQYF.

The J gene is TRBJ2-2, the V gene TRBV10-3; D is unresolved. This CDR3 has 13 amino acids. CDR1 and CDR2 from the germline V gene are ENHRY and SYGVKD. V lost 3 bases to trimming and J lost 6 bases, with 8 bases between them. CDR3 DNA sequence: TGTGCCATCAGTGACTTCGATTCCGGGGAGCTGTTTTTT. Its protein product is CAISDFDSGELFF.

The table lists this clone with a few counts. The chain links TRBV28 to TRBJ1-5; D remains unclear. There are 11 residues in the CDR3. The germline gives CDR1 MDHEN, CDR2 SYDVKM. The ends were cut back, 5 bases at V and 5 bases at J, with 4 bases in the middle. The CDR3 coding sequence is TGTGCCAGCAGTACAGATCAGCCCCAGCATTTT. As protein: CASSTDQPQHF.

In the case of this clone: The identical CDR3 is also encoded by other nucleotide sequences in the sample. The chain is built from TRBV18 and TRBJ2-7; 11 bases are shared with TRBD1. CDR1 and CDR2 from the germline V gene are KGHSH and LQKENI. The CDR3 contains 16 residues. Trimming at V came to 2 bases and at J to 0 bases, leaving 3 bases not matched to a gene. The chain's CDR3 is CASSPSGTGGSYEQYF. CDR3 nucleotide sequence: TGTGCCAGCTCACCATCCGGGACAGGGGGCTCCTACGAGCAGTACTTC.

This rearrangement joins TRBV27 to TRBJ2-1; TRBD1 might be the D (5 bases). The germline gives CDR1 MNHEY, CDR2 SMNVEV (reference sequence). V dropped 2 bases and J dropped 0 bases, with 14 bases sitting between them. The CDR3 runs 17 residues. CDR3: CASSLGADVSSYNEQFF. The CDR3 DNA follows: TGTGCCAGCAGTTTAGGGGCGGACGTAAGCTCCTACAATGAGCAGTTCTTC.

This clone was counted a single time. V is TRBV13 and J is TRBJ2-2, with D hard to call. Germline loops: CDR1 PRHDT, CDR2 FYEKMQ (reference sequence). The V end lost 1 base, the J end lost 2 bases, and 11 bases lay between the germline ends. The CDR3 spans 16 residues. Written as DNA, the CDR3 is TGTGCCAGCAGCTTAGTAGGGCCCCTAAACACCGGGGAGCTGTTTTTT. Residues: CASSLVGPLNTGELFF.

The J gene is TRBJ1-1, the V gene TRBV28; D unclear. The CDR3 extends over 11 amino acids. Germline CDR1 MDHEN, CDR2 SYDVKM. Between the trimmed V and J ends, which lost 8 bases and 0 bases, there was a span of 4 bases. The chain's CDR3 is CASVVNTEAFF. The CDR3 nucleotides read TGTGCCAGCGTTGTGAACACTGAAGCTTTCTTT. Filled out from reference TRBV28 and TRBJ1-1, the complete variable domain reads DVKVTQSSRYLVKRTGEKVFLECVQDMDHENMFWYRQDPGLGLRLIYFSYDVKMKEKGDIPEGYSVSREKKERFSLILESASTNQTSMYLCASVVNTEAFFGQGTRLTVV.

The rearrangement links TRBV10-3 to TRBJ2-5; TRBD2 agrees at 8 bases. CDR1 and CDR2 (germline): ENHRY, SYGVKD. The CDR3 is 18 residues long. Losses at the gene ends were 2 bases for V and 8 bases for J; bases not matched to a gene: 19. The CDR3 spells CAISERLSSGTGEGTQYF. CDR3 nucleotides: TGTGCCATCAGTGAGCGTCTGAGTAGCGGGACTGGGGAAGGAACCCAGTACTTC.

The V and J genes are TRBV18 and TRBJ2-2; 7 bases line up with TRBD2. CDR1 and CDR2 from the germline V gene are KGHSH and LQKENI. The length of the CDR3 is 15 residues. J lost 5 bases, V lost 2 bases, and 5 bases had no gene match. The CDR3 sequence is CASSPRLAETGELFF. The CDR3 nucleotides are TGTGCCAGCTCACCAAGGCTAGCGGAAACCGGGGAGCTGTTTTTT. The whole variable domain, filled in from reference TRBV18 and TRBJ2-2, reads NAGVMQNPRHLVRRRGQEARLRCSPMKGHSHVYWYRQLPEEGLKFMVYLQKENIIDESGMPKERFSAEFPKEGPSILRIQQVVRGDSAAYFCASSPRLAETGELFFGEGSRLTVL.

This sequence joins TRBV30 and TRBJ1-3; D is perhaps TRBD1 (5 bases). Germline V gene data show CDR1 as GTSNPN and CDR2 as SVGIG (reference sequence). The V gene lost 2 bases and the J gene lost 3 bases, with 11 bases spanning the gap. The CDR3 length is 14 residues. CDR3: CAWSPGGYGNTIYF. The CDR3 nucleotides read TGTGCCTGGAGTCCCGGGGGTTATGGAAACACCATATATTTT.

About this clone itself: Other DNA variants within this sample encode the same CDR3. The chain combines TRBV5-4 with TRBJ1-3, with D unresolved. CDR3 size: 15 residues. CDR1 and CDR2 (germline): SGHNT, YYREEE (reference sequence). V was trimmed by 0 bases and J by 0 bases, leaving 7 bases between them. In DNA form, the CDR3 reads TGTGCCAGCAGCTTGGCCGGAGGCTCTGGAAACACCATATATTTT. It is translated as CASSLAGGSGNTIYF.